This TCR beta chain was documented in a study of human T cells and chemical hapten exposure. About the study: 2% DPC was applied to roughly 2 cm by roughly 2 cm of upper inner arm skin for sensitization. Epicutaneous patch tests delivered 0.01% DPC to the upper back, with evaluation at 6 days.

In its sample, this clonotype was seen many times. Time point in this sample: patch test 1, 2 weeks after DPC sensitization. The sample's treatment: therapeutic diphenylcyclopropenone sensitization with weekly scalp DPC. This CDR3 has 15 residues. V gave up 0 bases and J gave up 1 base, with 12 bases separating them. Germline V gene lookup returns CDR1 DFQATT and CDR2 SNEGSKA (reference sequence). In the library, unique molecular identifiers were attached to individual cDNA molecules. TCRdb fed the RACE reads into MiXCR, producing one record per CDR3 protein. The data show about 120,000 distinct CDR3 sequences, around 13% seen once.

This chain uses TRBV20-1 with TRBJ1-1; D not certain. This receptor was taken from a young man with alopecia areata. Some clones in this sample may be carry-over from other donors' samples. The specimen was whole blood, collected in connection with sensitization to the hapten diphenylcyclopropenone (DPC). CDR3 sequence: CSARDLELPNTEAFF. The CDR3, as DNA: TGCAGTGCTAGAGATCTTGAGCTACCGAACACTGAAGCTTTCTTT.